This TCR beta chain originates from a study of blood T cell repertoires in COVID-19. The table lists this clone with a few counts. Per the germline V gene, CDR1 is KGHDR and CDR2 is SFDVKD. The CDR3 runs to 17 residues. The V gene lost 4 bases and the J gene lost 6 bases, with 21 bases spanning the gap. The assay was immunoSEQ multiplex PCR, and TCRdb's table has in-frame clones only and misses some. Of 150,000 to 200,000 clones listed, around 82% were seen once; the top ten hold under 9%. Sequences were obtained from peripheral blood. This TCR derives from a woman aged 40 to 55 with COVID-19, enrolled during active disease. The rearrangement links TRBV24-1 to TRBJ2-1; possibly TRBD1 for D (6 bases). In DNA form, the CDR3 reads TGTGCCACCAGTGACTCTCGGGGACACAGTCCTCCCAATGAGCAGTTCTTC. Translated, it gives CATSDSRGHSPPNEQFF.